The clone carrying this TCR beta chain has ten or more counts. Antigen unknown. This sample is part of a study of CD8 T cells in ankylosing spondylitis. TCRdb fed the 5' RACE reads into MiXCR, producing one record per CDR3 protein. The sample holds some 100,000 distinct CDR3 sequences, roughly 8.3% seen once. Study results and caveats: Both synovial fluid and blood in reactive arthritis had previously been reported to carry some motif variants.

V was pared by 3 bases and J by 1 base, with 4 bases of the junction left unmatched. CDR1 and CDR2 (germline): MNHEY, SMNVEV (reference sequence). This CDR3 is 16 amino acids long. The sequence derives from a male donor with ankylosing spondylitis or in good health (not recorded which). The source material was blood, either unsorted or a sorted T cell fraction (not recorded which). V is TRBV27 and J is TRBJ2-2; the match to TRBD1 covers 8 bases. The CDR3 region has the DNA TGTGCCAGCAGTTTTCATGGGACAGGGAACACCGGGGAGCTGTTTTTT. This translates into CASSFHGTGNTGELFF.